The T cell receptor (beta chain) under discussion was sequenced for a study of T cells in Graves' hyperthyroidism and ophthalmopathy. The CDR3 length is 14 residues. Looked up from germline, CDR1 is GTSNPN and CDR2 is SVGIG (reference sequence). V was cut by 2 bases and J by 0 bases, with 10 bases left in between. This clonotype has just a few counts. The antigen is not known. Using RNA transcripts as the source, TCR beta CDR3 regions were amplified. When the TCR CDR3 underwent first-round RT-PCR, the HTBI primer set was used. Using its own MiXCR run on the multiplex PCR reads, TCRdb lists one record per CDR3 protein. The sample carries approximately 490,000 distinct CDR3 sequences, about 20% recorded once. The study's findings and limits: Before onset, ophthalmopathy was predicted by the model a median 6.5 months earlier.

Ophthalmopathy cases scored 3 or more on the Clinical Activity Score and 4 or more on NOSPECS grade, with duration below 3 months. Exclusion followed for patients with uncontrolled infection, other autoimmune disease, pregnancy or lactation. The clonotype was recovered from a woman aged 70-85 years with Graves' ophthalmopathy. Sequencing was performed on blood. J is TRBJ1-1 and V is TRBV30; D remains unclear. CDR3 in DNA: TGTGCCTGGAGTACCCCCCCGTTGAACACTGAAGCTTTCTTT. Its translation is CAWSTPPLNTEAFF.